This T cell receptor beta chain was sequenced in a study of siplizumab effects on memory and regulatory T cells. Repertoires were generated with immunoSEQ multiplex PCR, while TCRdb's copy carries only in-frame clones and drops some. The repertoire includes 90,000 to 130,000 clones, 92% of them detected once, and 1.3% sits in the top ten. The study, taken as a whole, reports: Proliferating siplizumab-cultured Tregs lacked confirmed suppressive function.

The count of this clone is one. Its antigen is undetermined. Trimming took 1 base from V and 4 from J, leaving 7 bases between them. CDR1 SGHDN and CDR2 FVKESK come from the germline V gene. This CDR3 has 13 amino acids. The sequence was obtained from a human donor in good health. Sequencing used CD4+ T cells sorted from blood. The chain combines TRBV14 with TRBJ1-2; D is uncertain. The DNA for the CDR3 is TGTGCCAGCAGCCAAGTACCGGGCTATGGCTACACCTTC. Protein sequence: CASSQVPGYGYTF.